A selection of T cell receptor beta chains follows, all from one sample in a study of CD8 T cells in Susac syndrome. TCRdb used MiXCR to reprocess the immunoSEQ multiplex PCR reads, holding one entry per CDR3 protein. This table has approximately 100,000 distinct CDR3 sequences, 80% to 95% appearing once. Input material: CD4+ T cells from PBMCs. These receptors all come from a human donor in good health. Both conserved end residues are part of each CDR3. A D gene is named only where the DNA matches it firmly. Rows may omit the clone size; those that give it use once, few, many or a size class.

j_call v_call d_call clone_size cdr3_nt cdr3_aa
TRBJ1-1 TRBV27 - - TGTGCCAGCAGTCAGACACTGAACACTGAAGCTTTCTTT CASSQTLNTEAFF
TRBJ2-7 TRBV20-1 - - TGCAGTGCTACCGGGACCAGCAGCGACGAGCAGTACTTC CSATGTSSDEQYF
TRBJ1-5 TRBV5-1 - - TGCGCCAGCAGGCCGACAGGAGGTAGCAATCAGCCCCAGCATTTT CASRPTGGSNQPQHF
TRBJ2-2 TRBV6-1 TRBD2 - TGTGCCAGCAGTACGACTAGCGGAGATTACACCGGGGAGCTGTTTTTT CASSTTSGDYTGELFF
TRBJ2-3 TRBV20-1 - - TGCAGTGCTTACACCATACCCCGGGGGGCGCTGACAGATACGCAGTATTTT CSAYTIPRGALTDTQYF
TRBJ1-6 TRBV5-1 TRBD1 once TGCGCCAGCAGTCTGGAAACGGGACAGAGTAATTCACCCCTCCACTTT CASSLETGQSNSPLHF
TRBJ1-1 TRBV6-2/TRBV6-3 - - TGTGCCAGCACTTTACGGGGCACTGAAGCTTTCTTT CASTLRGTEAFF
TRBJ2-2 TRBV10-2 - - TGCGCCAGCAGTGATTGGTCGGGAGCCGGGGAGCTGTTTTTT CASSDWSGAGELFF
TRBJ1-1 TRBV6-2/TRBV6-3 - - TGTGCCAGCAGTTACTCGAATTCAGGGGTGAACACTGAAGCTTTCTTT CASSYSNSGVNTEAFF
TRBJ2-7 TRBV14 - - TGTGCCAGCAGCCAAGATATAGGGGCCTCTCGCCACGAGCAGTACTTC CASSQDIGASRHEQYF
TRBJ1-1 TRBV12-3/TRBV12-4 TRBD1 - TGTGCCAGCACCCCGGACAGGGGGCGTTACACTGAAGCTTTCTTT CASTPDRGRYTEAFF
TRBJ2-1 TRBV7-2 - - TGTGCCAGCAGCCGAGGGGGACCGTCCTACAATGAGCAGTTCTTC CASSRGGPSYNEQFF
TRBJ2-5 TRBV3-1 - once TGTGCCAGCAGCCAAGACGCCCGGGGCCGGCGGGAAGAGACCCAGTACTTC CASSQDARGRREETQYF
TRBJ1-5 TRBV6-2/TRBV6-3 - - TGTGCCAGCAGTTTAGGGCTTCAGCCCCAGCATTTT CASSLGLQPQHF
TRBJ2-7 TRBV12-3/TRBV12-4 - - TGTGCCAGCAGCCCTGGACCCTACTACGAGCAGTACTTC CASSPGPYYEQYF
TRBJ2-3 TRBV7-2 - - TGTGCCAGCAGCGGGACCGCGGGGCTGGGAGATACGCAGTATTTT CASSGTAGLGDTQYF
TRBJ1-3 TRBV7-2 - - TGTGCCAGCAGCTTAGCGGTACAACTCTCTGGAAACACCATATATTTT CASSLAVQLSGNTIYF
TRBJ2-1 TRBV11-2 - few TGTGCCAGCAGCTTAGGTTTCAATGAGCAGTTCTTC CASSLGFNEQFF
TRBJ1-1 TRBV6-5 - - TGTGCCAGCAGTTACCGGGGGGATCCGACAGGTAGGATGAACACTGAAGCTTTCTTT CASSYRGDPTGRMNTEAFF
TRBJ2-5 TRBV7-2 TRBD2 - TGTGCCAGCAGCCCCCGACTAGCGGGGGGGCGGGAGACCCAGTACTTC CASSPRLAGGRETQYF
TRBJ2-3 TRBV4-3 TRBD2 once TGCGCCAGCAGCCAAGAAGGGGTAGCGGGGGGGCTGACAGATACGCAGTATTTT CASSQEGVAGGLTDTQYF
TRBJ2-5 TRBV5-6 - - TGTGCCAGCAGCTTGGTTCGGCAAAACCAAGAGACCCAGTACTTC CASSLVRQNQETQYF